The 7 T cell receptor beta chains reported below all come from one sample, sequenced in a study of blood T cell repertoires in COVID-19. The data were produced by immunoSEQ multiplex PCR, yet TCRdb's version contains in-frame clones alone and is incomplete. This table has around 100,000 clones, around 84% appearing once. The sequenced sample was peripheral blood. The receptors were sampled from an older man with active or convalescent COVID-19.

The chain recombines TRBV30 with TRBJ1-1; no clear D gene. Per germline, CDR1 GTSNPN and CDR2 SVGIG (reference sequence). The V gene lost 2 bases and the J gene lost 4 bases, with 11 bases spanning the gap. The CDR3 runs to 13 residues. The CDR3 nucleotides read TGTGCCTGGAGTAAGCGGAGGGTCACTGAAGCTTTCTTT. Translating it yields CAWSKRRVTEAFF.

This clone was picked up one time. The chain employs TRBV7-6 and TRBJ1-3, with D perhaps TRBD1 (5 bases). Looked up from germline, CDR1 is SGHVS and CDR2 is FNYEAQ. The germline V and J ends were trimmed by 4 bases and 7 bases, with 11 bases remaining between them. There are 13 residues in the CDR3. CDR3 coding DNA: TGTGCCAGCAGCTCAGCCGGGGGGAACACCATATATTTT. Amino acid sequence: CASSSAGGNTIYF.

This chain links TRBV18 with TRBJ2-1, with 9 positions matching TRBD1. This CDR3 is built from 16 residues. Germline V gene sequence: CDR1 KGHSH, CDR2 LQKENI. The V and J ends lost 5 bases and 3 bases, in that order; junction bases with no gene match: 8. CDR3: CASSSAGQGNYNEQFF. CDR3 DNA sequence: TGTGCCAGCTCATCAGCGGGACAGGGAAACTACAATGAGCAGTTCTTC.

This clone appeared a few times. V and J are TRBV5-1 and TRBJ2-2; 7 bases are shared with TRBD1. In germline, CDR1 is SGHRS, CDR2 YFSETQ. The CDR3 totals 14 residues. V lost 4 bases, J lost 4 bases, and 4 bases stayed unmatched. The CDR3 coding sequence is TGCGCCAGCAGCAGGGACAGTTCCACCGGGGAGCTGTTTTTT. Encoded protein: CASSRDSSTGELFF.

A single count supports this clone. V usage is TRBV11-2 and J usage is TRBJ1-5; the match to TRBD1 covers 7 bases. V shed 5 bases, J shed 5 bases, and the junction held 3 bases outside the gene matches. The V gene's germline CDR1 is SGHAT and CDR2 FQNNGV. The CDR3 spans 13 residues. The CDR3 is CASSLDRDQPQHF. CDR3 sequence (DNA): TGTGCCAGCAGCCTCGACAGGGATCAGCCCCAGCATTTT.

Concerning this clone itself: This sample includes further DNA sequences coding for the same CDR3. V is TRBV13 and J is TRBJ1-5; possibly TRBD1 for D (5 bases). V dropped 0 bases and J dropped 2 bases, with 8 bases sitting between them. The CDR3 has 15 amino acids. The V gene's germline CDR1 is PRHDT and CDR2 FYEKMQ (reference sequence). The CDR3 spells CASSLGPGGNQPQHF. CDR3 sequence (DNA): TGTGCCAGCAGCTTAGGCCCGGGGGGCAATCAGCCCCAGCATTTT.

The chain has TRBV29-1 and TRBJ1-1, with a possible D match to TRBD1 (6 bases). Germline CDR1 and CDR2: SQVTM and ANQGSEA. The V end was cut by 7 bases, the J end by 5 bases, with 14 bases between. The CDR3 has 12 residues. CDR3 loop: CSAGDKGTEAFF. The CDR3 DNA reads as TGCAGCGCCGGGGACAAGGGGACTGAAGCTTTCTTT.